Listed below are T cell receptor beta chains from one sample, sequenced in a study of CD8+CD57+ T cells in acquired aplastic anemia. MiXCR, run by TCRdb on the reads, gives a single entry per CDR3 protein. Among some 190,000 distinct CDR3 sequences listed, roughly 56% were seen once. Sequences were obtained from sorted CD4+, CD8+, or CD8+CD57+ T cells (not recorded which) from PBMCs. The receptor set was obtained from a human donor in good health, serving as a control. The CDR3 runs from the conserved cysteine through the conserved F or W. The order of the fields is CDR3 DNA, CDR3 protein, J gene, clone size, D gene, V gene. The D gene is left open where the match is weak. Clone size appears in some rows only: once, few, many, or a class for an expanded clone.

cdr3_nt: TGCAGTGCTAGTGGGGTAGCGGACTATGGCTACACCTTC; cdr3_aa: CSASGVADYGYTF; j_call: TRBJ1-2; clone_size: few; d_call: -; v_call: TRBV20-1
cdr3_nt: TGCGCCAGCAGCTTGGTGGCGGGAGGGGGGTACGAGCAGTACTTC; cdr3_aa: CASSLVAGGGYEQYF; j_call: TRBJ2-7; clone_size: few; d_call: TRBD2; v_call: TRBV5-1
cdr3_nt: TGTGCCAGCAGTGAAGAGGAAGGGCATAATTCACCCCTCCACTTT; cdr3_aa: CASSEEEGHNSPLHF; j_call: TRBJ1-6; clone_size: -; d_call: -; v_call: TRBV6-1
cdr3_nt: TGTGCCACCAGCAGGATTGACCAGTTAAATGAAAACACCATATATTTT; cdr3_aa: CATSRIDQLNENTIYF; j_call: TRBJ1-3; clone_size: many; d_call: -; v_call: TRBV15
cdr3_nt: TGTGCCAGCAGCTTAGAGTACGGGCGCGACACTGAAGCTTTCTTT; cdr3_aa: CASSLEYGRDTEAFF; j_call: TRBJ1-1; clone_size: -; d_call: -; v_call: TRBV7-9
cdr3_nt: TGTGCCACCAGCCGGGATATGATCGGAAACACCATATATTTT; cdr3_aa: CATSRDMIGNTIYF; j_call: TRBJ1-3; clone_size: many; d_call: -; v_call: TRBV15
cdr3_nt: TGTGCCAGTAGTCCAAGGCCTGGATGGAGAGGGGGGACAGGGAGTCAGCCCCAGCATTTT; cdr3_aa: CASSPRPGWRGGTGSQPQHF; j_call: TRBJ1-5; clone_size: -; d_call: TRBD1; v_call: TRBV19
cdr3_nt: TGCGCCAGCAGCCAAGAGGGACCGAACCACAACACCGGGGAGCTGTTTTTT; cdr3_aa: CASSQEGPNHNTGELFF; j_call: TRBJ2-2; clone_size: many; d_call: -; v_call: TRBV4-3
cdr3_nt: TGTGCCAGCAGCTTAACCCCTGGAAGCTCCTACGAGCAGTACTTC; cdr3_aa: CASSLTPGSSYEQYF; j_call: TRBJ2-7; clone_size: -; d_call: -; v_call: TRBV7-6
cdr3_nt: TGTGCCATCAGTGGACATCGGGGGCGGGATACGCAGTATTTT; cdr3_aa: CAISGHRGRDTQYF; j_call: TRBJ2-3; clone_size: few; d_call: -; v_call: TRBV10-3
cdr3_nt: TGTGCCAGCAGCTTGAGCGGGACAGGGGGCCATGGCTACACCTTC; cdr3_aa: CASSLSGTGGHGYTF; j_call: TRBJ1-2; clone_size: many; d_call: TRBD1; v_call: TRBV7-2
cdr3_nt: TGTGCCAGCCGAGCCTCCGGGACAGGGGGTAATCAGCCCCAGCATTTT; cdr3_aa: CASRASGTGGNQPQHF; j_call: TRBJ1-5; clone_size: -; d_call: TRBD1; v_call: TRBV7-3
cdr3_nt: TGTGCCATCAGTGACGGGACAGACAACTACGAGCAGTACTTC; cdr3_aa: CAISDGTDNYEQYF; j_call: TRBJ2-7; clone_size: -; d_call: TRBD1; v_call: TRBV10-3
cdr3_nt: TGCGCCAGCAGCAAAGGGACAGGGGACATCGGGGAGCTGTTTTTT; cdr3_aa: CASSKGTGDIGELFF; j_call: TRBJ2-2; clone_size: many; d_call: TRBD1; v_call: TRBV5-1
cdr3_nt: TGTGCCAGCAGCTCCCCCCTAGCGGGGGGGCATCGGGAGCAGTACTTC; cdr3_aa: CASSSPLAGGHREQYF; j_call: TRBJ2-7; clone_size: -; d_call: TRBD2; v_call: TRBV11-2
cdr3_nt: TGTGCCAGCAGTGAGCAGGGGGCGGCCTACGAGCAGTACTTC; cdr3_aa: CASSEQGAAYEQYF; j_call: TRBJ2-7; clone_size: many; d_call: TRBD1; v_call: TRBV2
cdr3_nt: TGTGCCAGCTCACCACCGGGAGGGTACGAGCAGTACTTC; cdr3_aa: CASSPPGGYEQYF; j_call: TRBJ2-7; clone_size: -; d_call: TRBD2; v_call: TRBV18
cdr3_nt: TGCAGTGCTAGAACAGGGAAAGGGACAGATACGCAGTATTTT; cdr3_aa: CSARTGKGTDTQYF; j_call: TRBJ2-3; clone_size: -; d_call: -; v_call: TRBV20-1
cdr3_nt: TGTGCCAGCAGTTTATCTGGGGTGCTCGGGGAGCTGTTTTTT; cdr3_aa: CASSLSGVLGELFF; j_call: TRBJ2-2; clone_size: -; d_call: -; v_call: TRBV7-2
cdr3_nt: TGCGCCAGCAGTAAACTCGTGGGGGGCCCCTACGAGCAGTACTTC; cdr3_aa: CASSKLVGGPYEQYF; j_call: TRBJ2-7; clone_size: -; d_call: -; v_call: TRBV5-1
cdr3_nt: TGCAGCGTTGAAATTGGCGGAAACACCATATATTTT; cdr3_aa: CSVEIGGNTIYF; j_call: TRBJ1-3; clone_size: -; d_call: -; v_call: TRBV29-1
cdr3_nt: TGTGCCAGCAGTAACGACAGGAATCCTAACTATGGCTACACCTTC; cdr3_aa: CASSNDRNPNYGYTF; j_call: TRBJ1-2; clone_size: -; d_call: -; v_call: TRBV2
cdr3_nt: TGTGCCAGCAGTTTGCAGCGGGGGAGGGTCGAGCAGTACTTC; cdr3_aa: CASSLQRGRVEQYF; j_call: TRBJ2-7; clone_size: many; d_call: TRBD2; v_call: TRBV12-3/TRBV12-4
cdr3_nt: TGCGCCAGCAGCTTAGGGACGGGGATTGGAAACACCATATATTTT; cdr3_aa: CASSLGTGIGNTIYF; j_call: TRBJ1-3; clone_size: many; d_call: -; v_call: TRBV5-1
cdr3_nt: TGCGCCAGCAGCTCGACGACAGGGACTGGGGCCAACGTCCTGACTTTC; cdr3_aa: CASSSTTGTGANVLTF; j_call: TRBJ2-6; clone_size: -; d_call: TRBD1; v_call: TRBV5-1
cdr3_nt: TGTGCCAGCAGCCTTATTCCGGGAAGCGAAGCTTTCTTT; cdr3_aa: CASSLIPGSEAFF; j_call: TRBJ1-1; clone_size: once; d_call: -; v_call: TRBV5-5
cdr3_nt: TGCGCCAGCAGCCAAGGCGGACAGAGCTCTGGAAACACCATATATTTT; cdr3_aa: CASSQGGQSSGNTIYF; j_call: TRBJ1-3; clone_size: many; d_call: -; v_call: TRBV4-1
cdr3_nt: TGTGCCAGCAGCACCGGGACAGGGGGCACTGAAGCTTTCTTT; cdr3_aa: CASSTGTGGTEAFF; j_call: TRBJ1-1; clone_size: many; d_call: TRBD1; v_call: TRBV6-6
cdr3_nt: TGTGCCAGCAGCTTATCTATGTGGGACCACCTTCTTAGGAACTATGGCTACACCTTC; cdr3_aa: CASSLSMWDHLLRNYGYTF; j_call: TRBJ1-2; clone_size: many; d_call: -; v_call: TRBV7-9
cdr3_nt: TGTGCCAGCAGTTACCGAGATAATCCTAGCGAGCAGTACTTC; cdr3_aa: CASSYRDNPSEQYF; j_call: TRBJ2-7; clone_size: -; d_call: -; v_call: TRBV6-5
cdr3_nt: TGCACCAATCCGGGACAGGGGCATAATTTACCCCTCCACTTT; cdr3_aa: CTNPGQGHNLPLHF; j_call: TRBJ1-6; clone_size: -; d_call: TRBD1; v_call: TRBV29-1
cdr3_nt: TGTGCCAGTAGTTCTTCGAGCGCAGGGTCGGGAAAACTGTTTTTT; cdr3_aa: CASSSSSAGSGKLFF; j_call: TRBJ1-4; clone_size: -; d_call: -; v_call: TRBV19
cdr3_nt: TGTGCCAGCAGCACGCAGGGTCAGAATCAGCCCCAGCATTTT; cdr3_aa: CASSTQGQNQPQHF; j_call: TRBJ1-5; clone_size: few; d_call: -; v_call: TRBV9
cdr3_nt: TGCGCCAGCAGCCAAATAATGAACACTGAAGCTTTCTTT; cdr3_aa: CASSQIMNTEAFF; j_call: TRBJ1-1; clone_size: -; d_call: -; v_call: TRBV4-3
cdr3_nt: TGTGCCAGCAGCTTAAACCCCCAGGGGCTCGGGGCCAACGTCCTGACTTTC; cdr3_aa: CASSLNPQGLGANVLTF; j_call: TRBJ2-6; clone_size: many; d_call: -; v_call: TRBV11-2
cdr3_nt: TGCGCCAGCAGTTCCGGGACTAGCAAGACCAATGAGCAGTTCTTC; cdr3_aa: CASSSGTSKTNEQFF; j_call: TRBJ2-1; clone_size: -; d_call: TRBD2; v_call: TRBV10-2
cdr3_nt: TGTGCCAGTGGGAGGGCAGGGATCTCCTACGAGCAGTACTTC; cdr3_aa: CASGRAGISYEQYF; j_call: TRBJ2-7; clone_size: -; d_call: TRBD2; v_call: TRBV19
cdr3_nt: TGTGCCAGCAGCTTATATGGGGGCGAGCAGTACTTC; cdr3_aa: CASSLYGGEQYF; j_call: TRBJ2-7; clone_size: -; d_call: -; v_call: TRBV7-2
cdr3_nt: TGTGCCAGCAGCTTAGTACCAGGGGGCGACGAGCAGTACTTC; cdr3_aa: CASSLVPGGDEQYF; j_call: TRBJ2-7; clone_size: -; d_call: TRBD1; v_call: TRBV7-9
cdr3_nt: TGTGCCAGCAGCGAGGGACAGGGTTACAATCAGCCCCAGCATTTT; cdr3_aa: CASSEGQGYNQPQHF; j_call: TRBJ1-5; clone_size: many; d_call: TRBD1; v_call: TRBV7-2
cdr3_nt: TGTGCCAGCAGCTTGCAGGTAACTCCTGGAGGGGCCAACGTCCTGACTTTC; cdr3_aa: CASSLQVTPGGANVLTF; j_call: TRBJ2-6; clone_size: many; d_call: -; v_call: TRBV11-1
cdr3_nt: TGCGCCAGCAGTCCAACTGACAGGGGTGAAAACACCATATATTTT; cdr3_aa: CASSPTDRGENTIYF; j_call: TRBJ1-3; clone_size: -; d_call: TRBD1; v_call: TRBV10-2
cdr3_nt: TGTGCCAGCAGCTTGACGGAGACCCAGTGCTTC; cdr3_aa: CASSLTETQCF; j_call: TRBJ2-5; clone_size: -; d_call: -; v_call: TRBV7-2
cdr3_nt: TGTGCCAGCAGTTCCAGGGACAGATCCTACGAGCAGTACTTC; cdr3_aa: CASSSRDRSYEQYF; j_call: TRBJ2-7; clone_size: -; d_call: TRBD1; v_call: TRBV12-5
cdr3_nt: TGTGCCAGCAGCTTAGATGAAGCACACTACTATGGCTACACCTTC; cdr3_aa: CASSLDEAHYYGYTF; j_call: TRBJ1-2; clone_size: -; d_call: -; v_call: TRBV7-9
cdr3_nt: TGTGCCAGCACCCCTAGCGGGGCCTATTTAAGCACAGATACGCAGTATTTT; cdr3_aa: CASTPSGAYLSTDTQYF; j_call: TRBJ2-3; clone_size: many; d_call: TRBD2; v_call: TRBV2
cdr3_nt: TGTGCCAGCAGCTTAAGCGGGGGGGCCCTGGAGACCCAGTACTTC; cdr3_aa: CASSLSGGALETQYF; j_call: TRBJ2-5; clone_size: few; d_call: TRBD2; v_call: TRBV9
cdr3_nt: TGTGCCAGCAGCCGTAGCCTCCTTGACAGTAACTATGGCTACACCTTC; cdr3_aa: CASSRSLLDSNYGYTF; j_call: TRBJ1-2; clone_size: many; d_call: -; v_call: TRBV7-2
cdr3_nt: TGTGCCAGCAGTTTATGGACAGACAGGAGCAATCAGCCCCAGCATTTT; cdr3_aa: CASSLWTDRSNQPQHF; j_call: TRBJ1-5; clone_size: few; d_call: -; v_call: TRBV28
cdr3_nt: TGTGCCAGCAGTTTTAAGAGGGGGCGGGCCAACGTCCTGACTTTC; cdr3_aa: CASSFKRGRANVLTF; j_call: TRBJ2-6; clone_size: once; d_call: TRBD1; v_call: TRBV7-2
cdr3_nt: TGTGCCAGCAGCTTAGGGGACAGCACAGGTACGCAGTATTTT; cdr3_aa: CASSLGDSTGTQYF; j_call: TRBJ2-3; clone_size: -; d_call: TRBD1; v_call: TRBV7-8
cdr3_nt: TGCAGTGCTAATAGGCCTATAGGGGCGACTCAGCCCCAGCATTTT; cdr3_aa: CSANRPIGATQPQHF; j_call: TRBJ1-5; clone_size: many; d_call: -; v_call: TRBV20-1
cdr3_nt: TGTGCCAGCAGCGGGGGGAACTCCTATAATTCACCCCTCCACTTT; cdr3_aa: CASSGGNSYNSPLHF; j_call: TRBJ1-6; clone_size: -; d_call: -; v_call: TRBV7-9
cdr3_nt: TGTGCCAGTAGTATGTCGGGACAGAATAATCAGCCCCAGCATTTT; cdr3_aa: CASSMSGQNNQPQHF; j_call: TRBJ1-5; clone_size: -; d_call: TRBD1; v_call: TRBV19
cdr3_nt: TGTGCCAGCAGTTACGGGGCAGGGGGTCAGCCCCAGCATTTT; cdr3_aa: CASSYGAGGQPQHF; j_call: TRBJ1-5; clone_size: -; d_call: TRBD1; v_call: TRBV7-9